The TCR beta chain described here comes from a study of cytomegalovirus exposure and HLA in healthy donors. Researchers ran the PCR with 60 Vbeta and 13 Jbeta primers. Here immunoSEQ multiplex PCR was the method, and the copy in TCRdb shows in-frame clones only, minus some. The sample consists of 150,000 to 200,000 clones, 78% of them appearing once. V trimming: 6 bases; J trimming: 5 bases; junction bases outside the gene matches: 14. This CDR3 region has 15 residues. The germline V gene encodes CDR1 SQVTM and CDR2 ANQGSEA. The chain carries TRBV29-1 and TRBJ1-1, with 8 bases identical to TRBD1. Sequencing was done on a sample of PBMCs. This TCR was recovered from a woman between 25 and 40 years old in good health and CMV-seropositive. DNA of the CDR3: TGCAGCGTCAGCACAGGGGGAAGCGCGGGAACTGAAGCTTTCTTT. Translating gives CSVSTGGSAGTEAFF.